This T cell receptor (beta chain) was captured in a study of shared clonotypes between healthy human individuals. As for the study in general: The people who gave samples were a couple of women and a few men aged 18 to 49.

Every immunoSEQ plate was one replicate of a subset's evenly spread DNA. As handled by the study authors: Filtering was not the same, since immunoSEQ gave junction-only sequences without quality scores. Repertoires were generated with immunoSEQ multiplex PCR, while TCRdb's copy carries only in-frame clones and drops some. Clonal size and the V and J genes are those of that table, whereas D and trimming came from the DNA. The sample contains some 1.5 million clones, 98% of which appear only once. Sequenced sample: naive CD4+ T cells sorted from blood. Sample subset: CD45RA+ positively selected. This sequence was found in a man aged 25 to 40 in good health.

The DNA of the CDR3 is TGTGCCAGCAAGGGGACAGGGGATTTCTATGGCTACACCTTC. It translates to CASKGTGDFYGYTF. The chain joins TRBV28 to TRBJ1-2; 10 nucleotides match TRBD1. V trimming: 7 bases; J trimming: 4 bases; junction bases outside the gene matches: 6. The CDR3 totals 14 residues. The germline V gene encodes CDR1 MDHEN and CDR2 SYDVKM.